The 23 T cell receptor beta chains reported below all come from one sample, sequenced in a study of CD8 T cells in cerebrospinal fluid in Alzheimer's disease. TCRdb reprocessed the 10x single-cell sequencing reads, keeping one entry per CDR3 protein, no DNA. The sample features some 1,600 distinct CDR3 sequences, with less than 9.5% in its top ten. Source material: cerebrospinal fluid. The receptors were gathered from a human donor with mild cognitive impairment.

This clonotype is medium-sized (0.01 to 0.1%) by frequency. The chain uses TRBV5-1 and TRBJ1-4; TCRdb reports TRBD1, a call that lacks DNA to check it against. This CDR3 comprises 14 residues. Germline V gene data show CDR1 as SGHRS and CDR2 as YFSETQ. The CDR3 here is CASSYTGGSEKLFF. The variable domain in full, completed from reference TRBV5-1 and TRBJ1-4, reads KAGVTQTPRYLIKTRGQQVTLSCSPISGHRSVSWYQQTPGQGLQFLFEYFSETQRNKGNFPGRFSGRQFSNSRSEMNVSTLELGDSALYLCASSYTGGSEKLFFGSGTQLSVL.

Considering frequency, this clonotype is medium-sized (0.01 to 0.1%). J is TRBJ1-4 and V is TRBV3-1; TCRdb picks TRBD1, but there is no DNA to check that call. The CDR3 totals 15 residues. Germline CDR1 reads LGHDT; CDR2 reads YNNKEL (reference sequence). The CDR3 reads CASSHGAGGFEKLFF.

Frequency places this clonotype as medium-sized. The chain employs TRBV20-1 and TRBJ2-7; no DNA is available, so the TRBD1 call from TCRdb remains unchecked. CDR3 length: 15 amino acids. In germline, CDR1 is DFQATT, CDR2 SNEGSKA (reference sequence). This chain's CDR3 is CSASASQGSSYEQYF.

V and J are TRBV4-1 and TRBJ2-3; TCRdb's D call of TRBD1 is untestable without DNA. This CDR3 is 16 amino acids long. The germline CDR1 and CDR2 sequences are MGHRA and YSYEKL. CDR3 sequence reads: CASSQATGTSTDTQYF.

This clonotype registers medium-sized by frequency. The rearrangement uses TRBV10-2 and TRBJ2-5; TCRdb outputs TRBD1, but without DNA this stays unchecked. The CDR3 has 17 residues. Germline V lookup: CDR1 WSHSY, CDR2 SAAADI. The CDR3 protein is CASNSGPGTRDWETQYF.

This clonotype is deemed medium-sized (0.01 to 0.1%) by its frequency. The chain links TRBV7-8 to TRBJ2-7; TCRdb gives TRBD2 as the D gene, but with no DNA this cannot be confirmed. Germline V gene sequence: CDR1 SGHVS, CDR2 FQNEAQ. CDR3 size: 13 residues. The CDR3 reads CASSNHGRIEQYF.

The chain carries TRBV7-9 and TRBJ2-2. This CDR3 comprises 14 residues. The germline CDR1 and CDR2 sequences are SEHNR and FQNEAQ (reference sequence). CDR3 loop: CASQLMPNTGELFF.

This clonotype registers medium-sized by frequency. V is TRBV6-1 and J is TRBJ2-4. The CDR3 sequence is 12 residues long. Germline-derived CDR1 and CDR2 are MNHNS and SASEGT. CDR3 sequence: CASSARTNIQYF.

The gene calls are TRBV7-2 and TRBJ2-3. Germline V lookup: CDR1 SGHTA, CDR2 FQGNSA. CDR3 length: 16 amino acids. CDR3 region: CASSPFLLTSTDTQYF. Filled out from reference TRBV7-2 and TRBJ2-3, the complete variable domain reads GAGVSQSPSNKVTEKGKDVELRCDPISGHTALYWYRQSLGQGLEFLIYFQGNSAPDKSGLPSDRFSAERTGGSVSTLTIQRTQQEDSAVYLCASSPFLLTSTDTQYFGPGTRLTVL.

By frequency, this clonotype registers medium-sized. This chain connects TRBV12-3 or TRBV12-4 to TRBJ2-2; absent DNA, TCRdb's TRBD1 call cannot be checked. CDR3 length: 16 amino acids. CDR3 region: CASSLMTGSNTGELFF.

Measured by frequency, this clonotype is large. This chain joins TRBV2 and TRBJ2-3; TCRdb's assignment of TRBD1 cannot be checked, as there is no DNA. In germline, CDR1 is SNHLY, CDR2 FYNNEI. The CDR3 length is 16 residues. The CDR3 sequence is CASSEGQDLGTDTQYF.

The chain employs TRBV28 and TRBJ1-2; the D gene TCRdb calls, TRBD1, cannot be checked with no DNA. This CDR3 has 13 amino acids. Germline V gene data show CDR1 as MDHEN and CDR2 as SYDVKM. The CDR3 region is CASSLQGAYGYTF.

This clonotype is classed as medium-sized by frequency. The CDR3 here is CASSIGGTSAGEQFF. The rearrangement links TRBV19 to TRBJ2-1; the D call from TCRdb, TRBD2, cannot be confirmed without DNA. The CDR3 runs to 15 residues. Germline CDR1 reads LNHDA; CDR2 reads SQIVND (reference sequence).

This clonotype registers large (0.1 to 1%) by frequency. The chain joins TRBV24-1 to TRBJ2-2. The CDR3 is 14 residues long. Germline assignment: CDR1 KGHDR and CDR2 SFDVKD. The CDR3 loop is CATSDRRNTGELFF.

The chain joins TRBV4-3 to TRBJ1-3. CDR1 and CDR2 from the germline V gene are LGHNA and YSLEER. This CDR3 region has 14 residues. This chain's CDR3 is CASSQDSGINTIYF.

Measured by frequency, this clonotype is medium-sized (0.01 to 0.1%). The chain couples TRBV30 to TRBJ2-1; TCRdb gives TRBD2 as the D gene, but with no DNA this cannot be confirmed. This CDR3 has 15 residues. The germline CDR1 and CDR2 sequences are GTSNPN and SVGIG (reference sequence). CDR3 sequence: CAWTFSGTLGNEQFF.

This clonotype counts as medium-sized (0.01 to 0.1%) by frequency. CDR3 residues: CASKGPEDEQYF. This chain uses TRBV19 with TRBJ2-7; the D call from TCRdb, TRBD2, cannot be confirmed without DNA. The CDR3 loop spans 12 amino acids. CDR1 LNHDA and CDR2 SQIVND come from the germline V gene (reference sequence).

This clonotype is identified as medium-sized from frequency. The rearrangement joins TRBV3-1 to TRBJ2-1; the TCRdb call, TRBD2, lacks DNA for checking. The CDR3 is 15 amino acids. Germline assignment: CDR1 LGHDT and CDR2 YNNKEL (reference sequence). This CDR3 is CASSPTSGLYNEQFF.

This clonotype is called medium-sized (0.01 to 0.1%) based on its frequency. V usage is TRBV2 and J usage is TRBJ2-1; TCRdb gives TRBD1 as the D gene, but with no DNA this cannot be confirmed. Per the germline V gene, CDR1 is SNHLY and CDR2 is FYNNEI. The CDR3 totals 13 residues. Here the CDR3 reads CAGGTGEDNEQFF.

This clonotype is labeled large based on frequency. CDR3 sequence reads: CASSLVGGGDEQYF. The rearrangement uses TRBV5-1 and TRBJ2-7; the D call of TRBD1 rests on TCRdb alone, since no DNA is present to check it. The V gene's germline CDR1 is SGHRS and CDR2 YFSETQ. CDR3 size: 14 residues.

This clonotype is medium-sized by frequency. J is TRBJ2-2 and V is TRBV20-1; the TCRdb D gene call, TRBD2, has no DNA to confirm it. CDR1 DFQATT and CDR2 SNEGSKA come from the germline V gene (reference sequence). This CDR3 comprises 14 residues. CDR3 residues: CSANSGGNTGELFF.

This clonotype is classed as medium-sized by frequency. This sequence joins TRBV18 and TRBJ1-5; absent DNA, TCRdb's TRBD1 call cannot be checked. The CDR3 has 13 residues. Germline loops: CDR1 KGHSH, CDR2 LQKENI. This CDR3 reads CASSVTENQPQHF.

This clonotype counts as medium-sized by frequency. The chain has TRBV3-1 and TRBJ2-7; TCRdb calls TRBD2, which cannot be checked without DNA. This CDR3 has 16 residues. Germline V gene sequence: CDR1 LGHDT, CDR2 YNNKEL (reference sequence). The CDR3: CASSSGTSGRIYEQYF.